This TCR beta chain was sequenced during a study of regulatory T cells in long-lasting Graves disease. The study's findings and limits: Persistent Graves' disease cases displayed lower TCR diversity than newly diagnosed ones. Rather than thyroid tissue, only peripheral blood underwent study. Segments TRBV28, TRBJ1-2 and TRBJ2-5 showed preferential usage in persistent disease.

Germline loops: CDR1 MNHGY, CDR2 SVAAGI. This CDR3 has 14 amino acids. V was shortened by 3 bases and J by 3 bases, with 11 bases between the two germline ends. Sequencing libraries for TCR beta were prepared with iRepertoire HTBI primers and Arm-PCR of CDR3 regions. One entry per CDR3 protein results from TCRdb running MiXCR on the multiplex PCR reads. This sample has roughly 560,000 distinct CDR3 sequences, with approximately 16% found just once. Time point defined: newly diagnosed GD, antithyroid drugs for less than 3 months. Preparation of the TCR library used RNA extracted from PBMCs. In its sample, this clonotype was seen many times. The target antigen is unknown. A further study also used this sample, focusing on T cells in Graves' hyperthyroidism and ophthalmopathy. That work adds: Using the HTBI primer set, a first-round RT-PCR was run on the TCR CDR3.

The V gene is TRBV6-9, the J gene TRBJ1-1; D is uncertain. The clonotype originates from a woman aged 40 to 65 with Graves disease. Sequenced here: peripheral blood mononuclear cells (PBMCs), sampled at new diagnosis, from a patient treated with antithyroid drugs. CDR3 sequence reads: CASSYSRYYTEAFF. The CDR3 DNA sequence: TGTGCCAGCAGTTACTCAAGGTATTACACTGAAGCTTTCTTT.